Listed below are T cell receptor beta chains from one sample, sequenced in a study of shared clonotypes between healthy human individuals. The repertoire was sequenced with immunoSEQ multiplex PCR; TCRdb's copy has only in-frame clones and lacks some. The sample lists about 700,000 clones, under 80% occurring once. Source material: memory CD4+ T cells sorted from blood. The receptors originated from a woman aged 25 to 39 in good health. CDR3s include the opening cysteine and the closing phenylalanine or tryptophan.

TRBV5-1	14	TRBJ2-2	CASSQDLAAGELFF
TRBV11-3	12	TRBJ2-2	CASSFRFGELFF
TRBV10-2	14	TRBJ2-7	CASSESAQTYGQYF
TRBV4-1	14	TRBJ1-2	CASSPSEWVYGYTF
TRBV27	17	TRBJ2-3	CASSSIAARLSTDTQYF
TRBV6-4	16	TRBJ2-6	CASRNIGISGANVLTF
TRBV25-1	15	TRBJ2-5	CASSVQGRMQETQYF
TRBV19	13	TRBJ2-5	CASSMGAEETQYF
TRBV21-1	18	TRBJ2-1	CASSKEGTSGSAYNEQFF
TRBV6-4	13	TRBJ2-2	CASRLANTGELFF
TRBV18	11	TRBJ2-7	CASSKGNEQYF
TRBV6-1	14	TRBJ1-2	CASILGDRGASYTF
TRBV14	13	TRBJ1-5	CASSLQEDQPQHF
TRBV4-2	14	TRBJ2-7	CASSQVDESYEQYF
TRBV6-5	12	TRBJ2-7	CASTRGAYEQYF